One and the same sample provided the 22 T cell receptor beta chains below, sequenced in a study of cytomegalovirus exposure and HLA in healthy donors. Method: immunoSEQ multiplex PCR; TCRdb's copy keeps in-frame clones and lacks some. The data contain roughly 100,000 clones, roughly nine tenths of them singletons. Sequenced input: PBMCs. The origin of the receptors is a young woman in good health and CMV-seropositive.

The genes are TRBV6-5 and TRBJ1-5; unclear D gene. The CDR3 sequence is 13 residues long. Germline lookup yields CDR1 MNHEY and CDR2 SVGAGI. V was cut by 5 bases and J by 0 bases, with 5 bases left in between. The CDR3 DNA reads TGTGCCAGCAGTCGTTATAGCAATCAGCCCCAGCATTTT. It is translated as CASSRYSNQPQHF.

The chain is built from TRBV6-5 and TRBJ2-3; D unclear. V was cut by 2 bases and J by 6 bases, with 15 bases left in between. The CDR3 is 15 amino acids. Germline CDR1 reads MNHEY; CDR2 reads SVGAGI. The CDR3 nucleotides are TGTGCCAGCAGTTACGGGCAGGCCCTTCACGATACGCAGTATTTT. Protein sequence: CASSYGQALHDTQYF.

This chain joins TRBV2 and TRBJ1-3; D may be TRBD1 (6 bases). The V gene lost 7 bases and the J gene lost 4 bases, with 14 bases spanning the gap. Germline CDR1 reads SNHLY; CDR2 reads FYNNEI. The CDR3 runs to 14 residues. For the CDR3, the DNA is TGTGCCAGCAAAAAGGTGGACAGCGGAAACACCATATATTTT. This translates into CASKKVDSGNTIYF.

This chain joins TRBV7-9 and TRBJ2-3, with TRBD2 matching 10 bases. This CDR3 is 18 amino acids long. The J segment lost 0 bases and the V segment lost 3 bases, leaving 9 bases of the junction unmatched. In germline, CDR1 is SEHNR, CDR2 FQNEAQ (reference sequence). CDR3 loop: CASSLWGLATSSTDTQYF. CDR3 nucleotides: TGTGCCAGCAGCTTGTGGGGACTAGCGACTTCTAGCACAGATACGCAGTATTTT.

The gene calls are TRBV18 and TRBJ2-1, with a possible D match to TRBD2 (6 bases). Germline V lookup: CDR1 KGHSH, CDR2 LQKENI. V was cut by 1 base and J by 4 bases, with 14 bases left in between. The CDR3 sequence is 16 residues long. The CDR3 here is CASSPRLVKVYNEQFF. The CDR3 DNA follows: TGTGCCAGCTCACCACGACTAGTTAAGGTATACAATGAGCAGTTCTTC.

The chain employs TRBV19 and TRBJ2-5, with a tentative D call TRBD1 (5 bases). The V gene lost 8 bases and the J gene lost 0 bases, with 7 bases spanning the gap. CDR3 size: 12 residues. Germline lookup yields CDR1 LNHDA and CDR2 SQIVND (reference sequence). The CDR3 DNA follows: TGTGCCAGTGGGGCGAACCAAGAGACCCAGTACTTC. This encodes CASGANQETQYF.

This clone was detected only once. This chain uses TRBV14 with TRBJ2-7; tentative D call: TRBD2 (5 bases). CDR3 length: 15 residues. Trimming shortened V by 0 bases and J by 6 bases, and 15 bases separated the two germline ends. The germline V gene has CDR1 SGHDN and CDR2 FVKESK. This CDR3 reads CASSQDPGFTGEQYF. The DNA of the CDR3 is TGTGCCAGCAGCCAAGATCCGGGATTCACGGGCGAGCAGTACTTC.

J is TRBJ1-2 and V is TRBV5-6; D gene unclear. Deletions cut 1 base from V and 5 bases from J, with 9 bases between. CDR3 size: 13 residues. From germline, CDR1 is SGHDT and CDR2 YYEEEE. Here the CDR3 DNA reads TGTGCCAGCAGCTTGTCTAGATGGTATGGCTACACCTTC. Protein: CASSLSRWYGYTF.

The chain joins TRBV4-3 to TRBJ1-1; 7 bases are shared with TRBD1. V was pared by 1 base and J by 3 bases, with 2 bases of the junction left unmatched. Germline CDR1 and CDR2: LGHNA and YSLEER. The CDR3 length is 14 residues. The CDR3 loop is CASSQGTGDTEAFF. CDR3 DNA: TGCGCCAGCAGCCAAGGGACAGGAGACACTGAAGCTTTCTTT.

The chain carries TRBV19 and TRBJ2-1; D may be TRBD2 (6 bases). The length of the CDR3 is 13 residues. Germline CDR1 reads LNHDA; CDR2 reads SQIVND (reference sequence). V gave up 7 bases and J gave up 8 bases, with 15 bases separating them. For the CDR3, the DNA is TGTGCCAGTACCTCCCCCCCGGGGGATGAGCAGTTCTTC. Amino acids: CASTSPPGDEQFF.

The CDR3 loop reads CASSEGGGEQYF. In DNA, the CDR3 is TGTGCCAGCAGTGAAGGCGGGGGCGAGCAGTACTTC. This sequence joins TRBV2 and TRBJ2-7, with 7 bases matching TRBD2. The CDR3 length is 12 residues. Losses at the gene ends were 1 base for V and 6 bases for J; bases not matched to a gene: 0. The germline CDR1 and CDR2 sequences are SNHLY and FYNNEI.

This CDR3 reads CASSIWPANEKLFF. In nucleotides, the CDR3 is TGTGCCAGTAGTATCTGGCCCGCTAATGAAAAACTGTTTTTT. This chain connects TRBV19 to TRBJ1-4; D unresolved. The CDR3 is 14 amino acids. Germline values: CDR1 LNHDA, CDR2 SQIVND (reference sequence). Trimming removed 3 bases at V and 3 bases at J, with 8 bases between. The complete variable domain, with remaining parts taken from reference TRBV19 and TRBJ1-4, reads DGGITQSPKYLFRKEGQNVTLSCEQNLNHDAMYWYRQDPGQGLRLIYYSQIVNDFQKGDIAEGYSVSREKKESFPLTVTSAQKNPTAFYLCASSIWPANEKLFFGSGTQLSVL.

This rearrangement joins TRBV2 to TRBJ2-5, with D perhaps matching TRBD1 (6 bases). CDR1 and CDR2 from the germline V gene are SNHLY and FYNNEI. This CDR3 is 15 amino acids long. Between the trimmed V and J ends, which lost 2 bases and 4 bases, there was a span of 14 bases. This chain's CDR3 is CASSESRGLRETQYF. CDR3 bases: TGTGCCAGCAGTGAATCCAGGGGCCTGCGAGAGACCCAGTACTTC.

This clone occurred once. The J gene is TRBJ2-3, the V gene TRBV7-6, with 11 bases identical to TRBD2. V shed 4 bases and J 2 bases; nucleotides not matched to a gene: 5. This CDR3 has 16 residues. CDR1 and CDR2 (germline): SGHVS, FNYEAQ. The CDR3 loop is CASSWPTSGDTDTQYF. DNA for the CDR3: TGTGCCAGCAGCTGGCCGACTAGCGGGGACACAGATACGCAGTATTTT. Based on the CDR3 plus reference TRBV7-6 and TRBJ2-3, the full variable domain is GAGVSQSPRYKVTKRGQDVALRCDPISGHVSLYWYRQALGQGPEFLTYFNYEAQQDKSGLPNDRFSAERPEGSISTLTIQRTEQRDSAMYRCASSWPTSGDTDTQYFGPGTRLTVL.

The chain combines TRBV5-6 with TRBJ2-3, with TRBD1 matching over 11 bases. Trimming cost V 3 bases and J 4 bases; bases outside gene matches: 4. The CDR3 spans 15 residues. The germline V gene encodes CDR1 SGHDT and CDR2 YYEEEE. The chain's CDR3 is CASSWGTGGADTQYF. Here the CDR3 DNA reads TGTGCCAGCAGCTGGGGGACAGGGGGGGCAGATACGCAGTATTTT.

The chain employs TRBV15 and TRBJ2-7; the match to TRBD1 covers 9 bases. The CDR3 has 13 amino acids. Germline V gene sequence: CDR1 LNHNV, CDR2 YYDKDF (reference sequence). The junction had 1 base not matched to a gene; V was cut back by 5 bases and J by 2 bases. CDR3 bases: TGTGCCACCAGCTGGGACAGGGCCTACGAGCAGTACGTC. The encoded protein is CATSWDRAYEQYV.

This chain links TRBV29-1 with TRBJ1-3, with D perhaps matching TRBD1 (5 bases). The CDR3 spans 14 residues. With 2 bases removed from V and 4 bases from J, the gap between germline ends came to 12 bases. Germline CDR1 SQVTM, CDR2 ANQGSEA. DNA for the CDR3: TGCAGCGTTGAATGGGGCCTGGGAGGAAACACCATATATTTT. Translated: CSVEWGLGGNTIYF.

This chain connects TRBV15 to TRBJ1-5; 10 bases are a match to TRBD1. The junction had 7 bases not matched to a gene; V was cut back by 2 bases and J by 3 bases. CDR3 length: 17 residues. Germline loops: CDR1 LNHNV, CDR2 YYDKDF (reference sequence). Here the CDR3 reads CATSRTATGGPNQPQHF. CDR3 nucleotide sequence: TGTGCCACCAGCAGAACCGCGACAGGGGGCCCCAATCAGCCCCAGCATTTT.

The rearrangement links TRBV2 to TRBJ2-5; D is perhaps TRBD2 (7 bases). CDR1 SNHLY and CDR2 FYNNEI come from the germline V gene. V dropped 8 bases and J dropped 4 bases, with 14 bases sitting between them. The CDR3 covers 13 residues. The CDR3 sequence: CASGAGEGETQYF. The CDR3 DNA sequence: TGTGCCAGCGGGGCAGGGGAGGGAGAGACCCAGTACTTC.

V gene TRBV11-2 combines with J gene TRBJ2-3; a weak D match, TRBD1 (6 bases). The CDR3 is 15 amino acids. The V end lost 4 bases, the J end lost 4 bases, and 15 bases lay between the germline ends. CDR1 SGHAT and CDR2 FQNNGV come from the germline V gene. CDR3 sequence reads: CASSSWGRAPDTQYF. The CDR3 DNA reads TGTGCCAGCAGCTCATGGGGGCGGGCCCCAGATACGCAGTATTTT.

This clone appeared once. The rearrangement joins TRBV4-1 to TRBJ2-2; D gene unclear. With 1 base removed from V and 4 bases from J, the gap between germline ends came to 7 bases. The CDR3 has 14 amino acids. Germline assignment: CDR1 MGHRA and CDR2 YSYEKL. The CDR3 DNA is TGCGCCAGCAGCCAAGGTCAGTTCACCGGGGAGCTGTTTTTT. Its translation: CASSQGQFTGELFF.

The chain links TRBV28 to TRBJ2-3; perhaps TRBD2 as D (6 bases). Deletions cut 5 bases from V and 5 bases from J, with 17 bases between. CDR3 length equals 15 residues. The germline gives CDR1 MDHEN, CDR2 SYDVKM. In nucleotides, the CDR3 is TGTGCCAGCAGTCCCCACCGGGACTCAGGAGATACGCAGTATTTT. Translated: CASSPHRDSGDTQYF.